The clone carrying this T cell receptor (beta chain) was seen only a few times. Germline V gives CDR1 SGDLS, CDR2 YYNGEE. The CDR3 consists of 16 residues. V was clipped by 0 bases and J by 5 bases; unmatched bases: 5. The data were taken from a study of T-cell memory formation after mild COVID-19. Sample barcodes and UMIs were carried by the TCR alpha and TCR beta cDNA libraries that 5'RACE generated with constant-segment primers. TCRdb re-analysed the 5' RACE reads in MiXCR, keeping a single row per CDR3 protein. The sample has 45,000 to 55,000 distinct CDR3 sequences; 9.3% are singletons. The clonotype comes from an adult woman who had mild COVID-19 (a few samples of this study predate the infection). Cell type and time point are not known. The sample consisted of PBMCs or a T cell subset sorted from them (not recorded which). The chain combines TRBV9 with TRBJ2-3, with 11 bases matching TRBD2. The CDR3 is CASSVGSGRAGDTQYF. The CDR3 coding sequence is TGTGCCAGCAGCGTAGGTAGCGGGAGGGCCGGAGATACGCAGTATTTT.